What follows are 28 T cell receptor beta chains derived from one specimen sequenced in a study of shared clonotypes between healthy human individuals. Only in-frame clones appear in the TCRdb table, and some are missing; sequencing was by immunoSEQ multiplex PCR. The data show more than 1,200,000 clones, with approximately 98.5% seen just once and about 0.34% held by the top ten. What was sequenced was naive CD4+ T cells sorted from blood. Subset here: CD45RA+ positively selected. The receptors stem from a man aged 25 to 40 in good health.

In its sample, this clone was seen once. The V and J genes are TRBV7-9 and TRBJ1-1; TRBD1 is a possible D gene (6 bases). V was clipped by 1 base and J by 5 bases, with 14 bases between them. This CDR3 has 15 residues. The germline gives CDR1 SEHNR, CDR2 FQNEAQ (reference sequence). CDR3 nucleotides: TGTGCCAGCAGCTTAGAACGGGGGGCGGTAACTGAAGCTTTCTTT. Residues: CASSLERGAVTEAFF.

The chain employs TRBV7-6 and TRBJ2-3; unclear D gene. This CDR3 region has 14 residues. Germline values: CDR1 SGHVS, CDR2 FNYEAQ. V lost 1 base, J lost 6 bases, and 11 bases lay in between. CDR3 protein: CASSLGGLEDTQYF. CDR3 nucleotide sequence: TGTGCCAGCAGCTTAGGAGGTTTGGAGGATACGCAGTATTTT.

The J gene is TRBJ2-5, the V gene TRBV4-1; TRBD1 matches 8 bases. Germline CDR1 MGHRA, CDR2 YSYEKL. The V and J ends lost 6 bases and 6 bases, in that order; junction bases with no gene match: 6. This CDR3 is built from 13 residues. The CDR3 region is CASSLTGGQTQYF. The CDR3 DNA sequence: TGCGCCAGCAGTCTTACAGGGGGTCAGACCCAGTACTTC.

This chain links TRBV2 with TRBJ2-1; no clear D. CDR3 length equals 12 residues. V was clipped by 4 bases and J by 7 bases, with 8 bases between them. The V gene's germline CDR1 is SNHLY and CDR2 FYNNEI. CDR3 nucleotides: TGTGCCAGCAGTGGCATGAGGAATGAGCAGTTCTTC. Its protein product is CASSGMRNEQFF.

The chain is built from TRBV6-5 and TRBJ1-2; a weak D match, TRBD1 (6 bases). Germline CDR1 reads MNHEY; CDR2 reads SVGAGI. V dropped 7 bases and J dropped 4 bases, with 10 bases sitting between them. There are 12 residues in the CDR3. The CDR3 region is CASIGRGYGYTF. CDR3 DNA: TGTGCCAGCATAGGCAGGGGCTATGGCTACACCTTC.

The V gene is TRBV5-1, the J gene TRBJ2-2; TRBD1 matches 10 bases. There are 16 residues in the CDR3. Germline CDR1 is SGHRS and CDR2 is YFSETQ. V trimming: 0 bases; J trimming: 6 bases; junction bases outside the gene matches: 5. The CDR3, as DNA: TGCGCCAGCAGCTTGGCTGGACAGGGGGACGCCGGGGAGCTGTTTTTT. It specifies CASSLAGQGDAGELFF.

This clone was recorded only once. In DNA, the CDR3 is TGTGCCAGCAGCACCCGCGGGGCCTCAGGGGGTGAGCAGTTCTTC. This codes for CASSTRGASGGEQFF. The rearrangement links TRBV7-9 to TRBJ2-1; TRBD1 is a possible D gene (7 bases). The ends were cut back, 5 bases at V and 9 bases at J, with 20 bases in the middle. The germline CDR1 and CDR2 sequences are SEHNR and FQNEAQ (reference sequence). CDR3 length equals 15 residues.

CDR3 in DNA: TGCGCCAGCAGCCAATTATGGGCAGGGAATTCCTACGAGCAGTACTTC. It specifies CASSQLWAGNSYEQYF. The chain has TRBV4-3 and TRBJ2-7, with a weak D call TRBD1 (5 bases). The CDR3 contains 16 residues. Trimming left V 2 bases short and J 1 base short, with 15 bases between. Per the germline V gene, CDR1 is LGHNA and CDR2 is YSLEER.

As regards this clone: Other DNA sequences of this sample code for an identical CDR3. The chain is built from TRBV5-1 and TRBJ2-3, with D unclear. The CDR3 has 15 amino acids. V dropped 0 bases and J dropped 1 base, with 9 bases sitting between them. Germline CDR1 reads SGHRS; CDR2 reads YFSETQ. The CDR3 DNA sequence: TGCGCCAGCAGCTTGGTTGGAGACCGCACAGATACGCAGTATTTT. It translates to CASSLVGDRTDTQYF.

The CDR3 loop is CASSPRWSSYEQYF. CDR3 nucleotide sequence: TGTGCCAGTAGTCCCCGTTGGAGCTCCTACGAGCAGTACTTC. The rearrangement joins TRBV19 to TRBJ2-7; D call uncertain. In germline, CDR1 is LNHDA, CDR2 SQIVND (reference sequence). CDR3 length equals 14 residues. Deletions cut 5 bases from V and 0 bases from J, with 11 bases between.

The table lists this clone with a count of one. This chain joins TRBV7-8 and TRBJ2-2; 9 bases are a match to TRBD2. CDR3 size: 15 residues. V dropped 5 bases and J dropped 8; count of bases not matched to a gene: 9. The germline V gene has CDR1 SGHVS and CDR2 FQNEAQ. CDR3 DNA sequence: TGTGCCAGCAGCGCAACGACTAGCGGTTCGGGGGAGCTGTTTTTT. It translates to CASSATTSGSGELFF.

The genes are TRBV5-3 and TRBJ1-5; 11 nucleotides line up with TRBD1. TRBV5-3 is given ORF status, its function remaining uncertain. Trimming took 7 bases from V and 0 from J; bases not matched to a gene: 6. The CDR3 covers 16 residues. CDR3 sequence reads: CARSGQGANSNQPQHF. Here the CDR3 DNA reads TGTGCCAGATCCGGACAGGGGGCCAATAGCAATCAGCCCCAGCATTTT.

This chain links TRBV4-3 with TRBJ2-2; D is unresolved. CDR1 LGHNA and CDR2 YSLEER come from the germline V gene. With 5 bases removed from V and 5 bases from J, the gap between germline ends came to 6 bases. This CDR3 spans 12 amino acids. CDR3 sequence: CASSFRTGELFF. CDR3 sequence (DNA): TGCGCCAGCAGCTTCAGAACCGGGGAGCTGTTTTTT.

The V call is TRBV6-5, the J call TRBJ2-1; D is perhaps TRBD1 (6 bases). V gave up 8 bases and J gave up 6 bases, with 14 bases separating them. The length of the CDR3 is 13 residues. Germline CDR1 MNHEY, CDR2 SVGAGI. The CDR3 DNA reads TGTGCCAGCCAAGGGGGTGGGTTCAATGAGCAGTTCTTC. This translates into CASQGGGFNEQFF.

The rearrangement links TRBV18 to TRBJ2-7; D is tentatively TRBD1 or TRBD2 (5 bases each). V was cut by 6 bases and J by 6 bases, with 9 bases left in between. The CDR3 runs 11 residues. CDR1 and CDR2 from the germline V gene are KGHSH and LQKENI. CDR3 in amino acids: CASSRDGEQYF. CDR3 nucleotides: TGTGCCAGCTCCAGGGACGGCGAGCAGTACTTC.

The chain joins TRBV7-9 to TRBJ2-1; the D gene is possibly TRBD1 (5 bases). CDR3 length equals 15 residues. V lost 4 bases and J lost 0, with 10 bases in between. CDR1 and CDR2 (germline): SEHNR, FQNEAQ (reference sequence). The CDR3 DNA is TGTGCCAGCAGCTCGATGGACAACTCCTACAATGAGCAGTTCTTC. Protein product: CASSSMDNSYNEQFF.

This chain links TRBV4-2 with TRBJ2-7; D unclear. Germline V gene sequence: CDR1 LGHNA, CDR2 YNFKEQ. V was cut by 0 bases and J by 2 bases, with 11 bases left in between. The CDR3 runs to 15 residues. Here the CDR3 DNA reads TGTGCCAGCAGCCAAGATCCTGGATTGGCCTACGAGCAGTACTTC. Amino acid sequence: CASSQDPGLAYEQYF.

The CDR3 spells CAWGDRFYEQYF. The CDR3 region has the DNA TGTGCCTGGGGGGACAGATTCTACGAGCAGTACTTC. V and J are TRBV30 and TRBJ2-7, with 7 nucleotides matching TRBD1. Germline V gene lookup returns CDR1 GTSNPN and CDR2 SVGIG (reference sequence). The CDR3 runs to 12 residues. V dropped 5 bases and J dropped 3; count of bases not matched to a gene: 4. Supplemented by reference TRBV30 and TRBJ2-7, the full variable domain reads SQTIHQWPATLVQPVGSPLSLECTVEGTSNPNLYWYRQAAGRGLQLLFYSVGIGQISSEVPQNLSASRPQDRQFILSSKKLLLSDSGFYLCAWGDRFYEQYFGPGTRLTVT.

This clone showed up just once. The CDR3 region has the DNA TGTGCCAGTAGTATGTATTCCAGAGAAACTAACTATGGCTACACCTTC. Translation: CASSMYSRETNYGYTF. The gene calls are TRBV19 and TRBJ1-2; D gene unclear. The CDR3 runs 16 residues. CDR1 LNHDA and CDR2 SQIVND come from the germline V gene (reference sequence). Between the trimmed V and J ends, which lost 3 bases and 0 bases, there was a span of 14 bases.

CDR3 nucleotide sequence: TGTGCCAGCAGCCATCTCCGGGACAGGGGCATCTACGAGCAGTACTTC. Translating gives CASSHLRDRGIYEQYF. The chain combines TRBV7-9 with TRBJ2-7; TRBD1 agrees at 10 bases. Germline V gene lookup returns CDR1 SEHNR and CDR2 FQNEAQ (reference sequence). V shed 5 bases and J 3 bases; nucleotides not matched to a gene: 10. This CDR3 comprises 16 residues.

This clone came up a few times. The rearrangement uses TRBV5-1 and TRBJ2-3, with a tentative D call TRBD2 (7 bases). The germline V gene has CDR1 SGHRS and CDR2 YFSETQ. Trimming left V 5 bases short and J 4 bases short, with 14 bases between. CDR3 length equals 14 residues. The CDR3 coding sequence is TGCGCCAGCAGGGGGGCGGGAGTGGCAGATACGCAGTATTTT. Its translation is CASRGAGVADTQYF.

The chain employs TRBV13 and TRBJ2-1; 7 nucleotides agree with TRBD2. The CDR3 loop spans 14 amino acids. Germline assignment: CDR1 PRHDT and CDR2 FYEKMQ (reference sequence). V was pared by 8 bases and J by 4 bases, with 8 bases of the junction left unmatched. CDR3 sequence: CASGEGSFYNEQFF. The CDR3 nucleotides are TGTGCCAGCGGGGAGGGGTCTTTTTACAATGAGCAGTTCTTC.

This chain links TRBV19 with TRBJ1-2, with D maybe TRBD1 (5 bases). Per the germline V gene, CDR1 is LNHDA and CDR2 is SQIVND (reference sequence). The CDR3 covers 13 residues. The V gene lost 6 bases and the J gene lost 8 bases, with 16 bases spanning the gap. This chain's CDR3 is CASRMVTGVGYTF. The CDR3 coding sequence is TGTGCCAGTAGAATGGTTACGGGGGTCGGCTACACCTTC.

The rearrangement links TRBV15 to TRBJ2-7; 9 bases are shared with TRBD1. CDR1 is LNHNV and CDR2 is YYDKDF in the germline V gene (reference sequence). Germline trimming cut 1 base from V and 5 bases from J; bases unmatched to any gene: 3. The CDR3 is 14 residues long. This CDR3 is CATSRGQGGDEQYF. The CDR3 coding sequence is TGTGCCACCAGCAGAGGACAGGGGGGCGACGAGCAGTACTTC.

V and J are TRBV5-6 and TRBJ1-2; 9 bases map to TRBD1. The CDR3 is 13 amino acids. With 5 bases clipped from V and 7 bases from J, the junction kept 6 bases outside the gene matches. CDR1 is SGHDT, CDR2 YYEEEE, per germline. The CDR3 sequence: CASSLNRGPGYTF. CDR3 nucleotides: TGTGCCAGCAGTTTAAACAGGGGGCCTGGCTACACCTTC. The whole variable domain, filled in from reference TRBV5-6 and TRBJ1-2, reads DAGVTQSPTHLIKTRGQQVTLRCSPKSGHDTVSWYQQALGQGPQFIFQYYEEEERQRGNFPDRFSGHQFPNYSSELNVNALLLGDSALYLCASSLNRGPGYTFGSGTRLTVV.

The genes are TRBV28 and TRBJ2-3; TRBD2 matches 13 bases. This CDR3 is 15 amino acids long. Germline V CDR1 and CDR2: MDHEN, SYDVKM. V shed 2 bases, J shed 8 bases, and the junction held 4 bases outside the gene matches. CDR3 residues: CASSLELAGGPTQYF. DNA for the CDR3: TGTGCCAGCAGTTTAGAACTAGCGGGAGGGCCTACGCAGTATTTT.

The chain carries TRBV29-1 and TRBJ2-5, with TRBD1 matching 7 bases. CDR1 SQVTM and CDR2 ANQGSEA come from the germline V gene. The CDR3 has 11 residues. The CDR3 nucleotides are TGCAGTTCCCGGACAGGAGAGACCCAGTACTTC. It translates to CSSRTGETQYF.

The rearrangement links TRBV19 to TRBJ2-1; 9 bases agree with TRBD2. Germline V gives CDR1 LNHDA, CDR2 SQIVND (reference sequence). Trimming at V came to 5 bases and at J to 4 bases, leaving 9 bases not matched to a gene. The CDR3 sequence is 16 residues long. CDR3 DNA: TGTGCCAGTAGTCCGGCTCCGACTAGCGGATACAATGAGCAGTTCTTC. Its translation: CASSPAPTSGYNEQFF.